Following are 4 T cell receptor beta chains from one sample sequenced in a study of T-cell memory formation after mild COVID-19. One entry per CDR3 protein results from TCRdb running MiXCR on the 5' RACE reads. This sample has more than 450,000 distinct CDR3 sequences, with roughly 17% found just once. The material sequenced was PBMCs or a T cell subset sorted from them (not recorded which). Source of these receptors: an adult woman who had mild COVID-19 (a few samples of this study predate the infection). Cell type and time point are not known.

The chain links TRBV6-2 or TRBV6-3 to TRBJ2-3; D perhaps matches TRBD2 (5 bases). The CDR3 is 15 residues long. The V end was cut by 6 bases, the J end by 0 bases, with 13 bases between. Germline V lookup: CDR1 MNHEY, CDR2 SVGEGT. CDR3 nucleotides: TGTGCCAGCAGCAAACTAGACCATAGCACAGATACGCAGTATTTT. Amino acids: CASSKLDHSTDTQYF.

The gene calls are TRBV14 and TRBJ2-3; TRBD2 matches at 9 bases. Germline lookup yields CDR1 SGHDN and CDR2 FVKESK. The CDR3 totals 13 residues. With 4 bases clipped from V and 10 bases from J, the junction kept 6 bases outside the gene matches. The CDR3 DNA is TGTGCCAGCAGCCTTTCTAGCGGGACGGCGCAGTATTTT. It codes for CASSLSSGTAQYF.

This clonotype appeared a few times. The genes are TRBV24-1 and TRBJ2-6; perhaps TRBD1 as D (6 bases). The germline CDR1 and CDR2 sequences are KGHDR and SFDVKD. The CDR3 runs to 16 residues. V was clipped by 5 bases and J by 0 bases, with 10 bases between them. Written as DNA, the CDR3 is TGTGCCACCAGTGGGACAGCGTACTCTGGGGCCAACGTCCTGACTTTC. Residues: CATSGTAYSGANVLTF.

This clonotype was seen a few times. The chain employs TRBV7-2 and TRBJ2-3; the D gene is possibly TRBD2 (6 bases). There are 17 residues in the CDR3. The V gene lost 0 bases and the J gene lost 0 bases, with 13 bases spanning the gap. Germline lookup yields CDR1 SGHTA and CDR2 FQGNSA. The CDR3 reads CASSLAGGMISTDTQYF. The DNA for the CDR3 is TGTGCCAGCAGCTTAGCAGGAGGGATGATTAGCACAGATACGCAGTATTTT.